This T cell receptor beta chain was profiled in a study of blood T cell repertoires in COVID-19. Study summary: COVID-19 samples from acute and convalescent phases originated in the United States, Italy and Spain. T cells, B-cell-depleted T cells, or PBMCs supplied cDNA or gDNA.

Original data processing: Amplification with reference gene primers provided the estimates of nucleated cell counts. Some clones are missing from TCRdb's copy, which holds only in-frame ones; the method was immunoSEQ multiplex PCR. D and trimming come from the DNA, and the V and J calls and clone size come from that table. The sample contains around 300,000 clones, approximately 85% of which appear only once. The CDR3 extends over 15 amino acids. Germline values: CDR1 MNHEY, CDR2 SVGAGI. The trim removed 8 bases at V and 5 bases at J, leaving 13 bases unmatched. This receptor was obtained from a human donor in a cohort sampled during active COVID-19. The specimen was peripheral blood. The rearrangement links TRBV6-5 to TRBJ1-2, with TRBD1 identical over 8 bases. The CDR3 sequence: CASAPGTGVTYGYTF. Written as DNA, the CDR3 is TGTGCCAGCGCCCCTGGGACAGGAGTAACATATGGCTACACCTTC.